These T cell receptor beta chains were read from a single sample in a study of T-cell reconstitution after alpha-beta-depleted transplantation in children. TCRdb used MiXCR to reprocess the PCR reads, holding one entry per CDR3 protein. The sample has roughly 500,000 distinct CDR3 sequences; around 13% are singletons. The material was PBMCs from the stem cell graft donor, obtained from the stem cell graft. Receptors were obtained from a human donor who donated a stem cell graft to a child with combined immunodeficiency. Both conserved end residues are part of each CDR3. D genes are given only for firm matches. Clone size is stated in some rows and not others, as once, few, many or a class when expanded.

clone size: -
V gene: TRBV6-5
D gene: TRBD1
J gene: TRBJ2-1
CDR3 protein: CASSYSSGQGTYNEQFF
CDR3 DNA: TGTGCCAGCAGTTACTCATCAGGACAGGGGACCTACAATGAGCAGTTCTTC

clone size: -
V gene: TRBV11-3
D gene: TRBD1
J gene: TRBJ2-5
CDR3 protein: CASSFGQDSQETQYF
CDR3 DNA: TGTGCCAGCAGCTTTGGACAGGACAGCCAAGAGACCCAGTACTTC

clone size: few
V gene: TRBV6-2/TRBV6-3
D gene: -
J gene: TRBJ2-2
CDR3 protein: CASSYYQINTGELFF
CDR3 DNA: TGTGCCAGCAGTTACTACCAGATTAACACCGGGGAGCTGTTTTTT

clone size: few
V gene: TRBV3-1
D gene: -
J gene: TRBJ1-2
CDR3 protein: CASSQRRQTYGYTF
CDR3 DNA: TGTGCCAGCAGCCAAAGGAGGCAGACCTATGGCTACACCTTC

clone size: many
V gene: TRBV4-3
D gene: -
J gene: TRBJ2-1
CDR3 protein: CASSQEATSSYNEQFF
CDR3 DNA: TGCGCCAGCAGCCAAGAGGCGACGAGCTCCTACAATGAGCAGTTCTTC

clone size: -
V gene: TRBV20-1
D gene: -
J gene: TRBJ1-1
CDR3 protein: CRVVAGENTEAFF
CDR3 DNA: TGCAGGGTTGTTGCAGGGGAGAACACTGAAGCTTTCTTT

clone size: -
V gene: TRBV28
D gene: -
J gene: TRBJ1-4
CDR3 protein: CASTQAGQSNEKLFF
CDR3 DNA: TGTGCCAGCACCCAGGCGGGTCAGAGCAATGAAAAACTGTTTTTT

clone size: many
V gene: TRBV12-3/TRBV12-4
D gene: -
J gene: TRBJ2-3
CDR3 protein: CATSSEGDTQYF
CDR3 DNA: TGTGCCACAAGCAGTGAGGGAGATACGCAGTATTTT

clone size: -
V gene: TRBV7-9
D gene: -
J gene: TRBJ2-1
CDR3 protein: CASSQPGPAAHEQFF
CDR3 DNA: TGTGCCAGCAGCCAACCGGGACCCGCCGCCCATGAGCAGTTCTTC

clone size: -
V gene: TRBV7-8
D gene: -
J gene: TRBJ2-1
CDR3 protein: CASSLSLARIDEQFF
CDR3 DNA: TGTGCCAGCAGCTTAAGCCTGGCGCGCATAGATGAGCAGTTCTTC

clone size: many
V gene: TRBV24-1
D gene: TRBD2
J gene: TRBJ2-7
CDR3 protein: CATSDSDTSGGINEQYF
CDR3 DNA: TGTGCCACCAGTGATTCCGATACTAGCGGGGGGATCAACGAGCAGTACTTC

clone size: -
V gene: TRBV20-1
D gene: TRBD1
J gene: TRBJ1-5
CDR3 protein: CSALKSTGGLGQPQHF
CDR3 DNA: TGCAGTGCTTTAAAATCGACAGGGGGTTTGGGTCAGCCCCAGCATTTT

clone size: -
V gene: TRBV27
D gene: TRBD1
J gene: TRBJ1-6
CDR3 protein: CASSTTGQGASPLHF
CDR3 DNA: TGTGCCAGCAGTACAACCGGACAGGGGGCTTCACCCCTCCACTTT

clone size: few
V gene: TRBV7-9
D gene: TRBD1
J gene: TRBJ2-5
CDR3 protein: CASSMGQPRHPQETQYF
CDR3 DNA: TGTGCCAGCAGCATGGGACAGCCTCGCCACCCTCAAGAGACCCAGTACTTC

clone size: few
V gene: TRBV11-2
D gene: -
J gene: TRBJ2-7
CDR3 protein: CASSFNGGEQYF
CDR3 DNA: TGTGCCAGCAGCTTCAATGGAGGGGAGCAGTACTTC

clone size: many
V gene: TRBV12-3/TRBV12-4
D gene: -
J gene: TRBJ1-3
CDR3 protein: CASSSGTVSGNTIYF
CDR3 DNA: TGTGCCAGCAGTTCAGGGACCGTCTCTGGAAACACCATATATTTT

clone size: -
V gene: TRBV20-1
D gene: -
J gene: TRBJ1-2
CDR3 protein: CSARGDRPPNYGYTF
CDR3 DNA: TGCAGTGCTAGAGGTGACAGGCCGCCAAACTATGGCTACACCTTC

clone size: -
V gene: TRBV6-2/TRBV6-3
D gene: -
J gene: TRBJ2-1
CDR3 protein: CASSSSQFDYNEQFF
CDR3 DNA: TGTGCCAGCAGTTCCTCGCAGTTTGACTACAATGAGCAGTTCTTC

clone size: few
V gene: TRBV7-9
D gene: -
J gene: TRBJ2-2
CDR3 protein: CASSHQLTGELFF
CDR3 DNA: TGTGCCAGCAGCCATCAACTCACCGGGGAGCTGTTTTTT

clone size: few
V gene: TRBV20-1
D gene: TRBD1
J gene: TRBJ2-5
CDR3 protein: CSARGRTGLQETQYF
CDR3 DNA: TGCAGTGCTAGAGGAAGGACAGGTCTACAAGAGACCCAGTACTTC

clone size: many
V gene: TRBV5-1
D gene: TRBD1
J gene: TRBJ1-3
CDR3 protein: CASSRDSSSGNTIYF
CDR3 DNA: TGCGCCAGCAGTAGGGACAGCAGCTCTGGAAACACCATATATTTT

clone size: many
V gene: TRBV12-3/TRBV12-4
D gene: -
J gene: TRBJ2-2
CDR3 protein: CASSFLGRTGELFF
CDR3 DNA: TGTGCCAGCAGTTTCCTAGGAAGGACCGGGGAGCTGTTTTTT

clone size: -
V gene: TRBV7-9
D gene: TRBD2
J gene: TRBJ2-7
CDR3 protein: CASSNVGLAGEPEQYF
CDR3 DNA: TGTGCCAGCAGCAACGTGGGACTAGCGGGAGAACCCGAGCAGTACTTC

clone size: few
V gene: TRBV5-1
D gene: -
J gene: TRBJ2-3
CDR3 protein: CASTPHFPTDTQYF
CDR3 DNA: TGCGCCAGCACACCTCATTTCCCCACAGATACGCAGTATTTT

clone size: few
V gene: TRBV12-3/TRBV12-4
D gene: TRBD1
J gene: TRBJ1-2
CDR3 protein: CASSYGGWGTGTGIYGYTF
CDR3 DNA: TGTGCCAGCAGTTACGGCGGCTGGGGGACCGGGACAGGGATATATGGCTACACCTTC

clone size: many
V gene: TRBV6-1
D gene: -
J gene: TRBJ2-7
CDR3 protein: CASSNRRGYEQYF
CDR3 DNA: TGTGCCAGCAGTAATCGTAGGGGATACGAGCAGTACTTC

clone size: -
V gene: TRBV2
D gene: -
J gene: TRBJ2-5
CDR3 protein: CASTGFQETQYF
CDR3 DNA: TGTGCCAGCACTGGGTTCCAAGAGACCCAGTACTTC

clone size: few
V gene: TRBV24-1
D gene: TRBD2
J gene: TRBJ2-3
CDR3 protein: CATSGEGRTDTQYF
CDR3 DNA: TGTGCCACCAGTGGGGAGGGACGAACAGATACGCAGTATTTT

clone size: -
V gene: TRBV28
D gene: -
J gene: TRBJ2-5
CDR3 protein: CASSTLGIRETQYF
CDR3 DNA: TGTGCCAGCAGTACCCTGGGGATTAGGGAGACCCAGTACTTC

clone size: few
V gene: TRBV5-6
D gene: TRBD1
J gene: TRBJ2-5
CDR3 protein: CASSPRDRGLHRGQYF
CDR3 DNA: TGTGCCAGCAGCCCCCGGGACAGGGGGCTTCATCGTGGCCAGTACTTC

clone size: -
V gene: TRBV15
D gene: TRBD1
J gene: TRBJ2-3
CDR3 protein: CATSPSTGGTDTQYF
CDR3 DNA: TGTGCCACCAGCCCTTCGACAGGGGGCACAGATACGCAGTATTTT

clone size: -
V gene: TRBV12-3/TRBV12-4
D gene: -
J gene: TRBJ1-1
CDR3 protein: CASSRLSGTEAFF
CDR3 DNA: TGTGCCAGCAGCCGACTGTCGGGCACTGAAGCTTTCTTT

clone size: -
V gene: TRBV10-2
D gene: -
J gene: TRBJ2-2
CDR3 protein: CASRKGAGELFF
CDR3 DNA: TGCGCCAGCAGGAAGGGGGCCGGGGAGCTGTTTTTT

clone size: many
V gene: TRBV27
D gene: -
J gene: TRBJ1-6
CDR3 protein: CASSTPRVSDSPLHF
CDR3 DNA: TGTGCCAGCAGTACCCCCAGGGTGTCAGATTCACCCCTCCACTTT

clone size: few
V gene: TRBV7-3
D gene: TRBD1
J gene: TRBJ2-7
CDR3 protein: CASSDGQGVGEQYF
CDR3 DNA: TGTGCCAGCAGCGATGGACAGGGGGTCGGCGAGCAGTACTTC

clone size: many
V gene: TRBV14
D gene: TRBD1
J gene: TRBJ2-1
CDR3 protein: CASSQGRQGALIYEQFF
CDR3 DNA: TGTGCCAGCAGCCAAGGCAGACAGGGGGCGCTGATCTATGAGCAGTTCTTC

clone size: -
V gene: TRBV6-2/TRBV6-3
D gene: -
J gene: TRBJ2-1
CDR3 protein: CASSYSKSYNEQFF
CDR3 DNA: TGTGCCAGCAGTTACTCTAAGTCTTACAATGAGCAGTTCTTC

clone size: -
V gene: TRBV20-1
D gene: -
J gene: TRBJ1-5
CDR3 protein: CSAVLWGRNQPQHF
CDR3 DNA: TGCAGTGCTGTGCTCTGGGGACGGAATCAGCCCCAGCATTTT

clone size: many
V gene: TRBV7-2
D gene: -
J gene: TRBJ2-4
CDR3 protein: CASSLIEALGYIQYF
CDR3 DNA: TGTGCCAGCAGCTTAATCGAGGCTTTGGGGTACATTCAGTACTTC

clone size: many
V gene: TRBV7-9
D gene: -
J gene: TRBJ2-4
CDR3 protein: CASSPGLSPGNIQYF
CDR3 DNA: TGTGCCAGCAGCCCGGGACTCTCACCGGGAAACATTCAGTACTTC

clone size: -
V gene: TRBV12-3/TRBV12-4
D gene: TRBD2
J gene: TRBJ2-3
CDR3 protein: CAVAGEGTDTQYF
CDR3 DNA: TGTGCCGTGGCGGGGGAGGGGACAGATACGCAGTATTTT

clone size: many
V gene: TRBV9
D gene: TRBD2
J gene: TRBJ2-1
CDR3 protein: CASSVGTSGDYSSYNEQFF
CDR3 DNA: TGTGCCAGCAGCGTAGGGACTAGCGGGGATTACAGCTCCTACAATGAGCAGTTCTTC

clone size: many
V gene: TRBV10-3
D gene: -
J gene: TRBJ2-3
CDR3 protein: CAITDELAAADTQYF
CDR3 DNA: TGTGCCATCACCGATGAATTGGCGGCCGCAGATACGCAGTATTTT

clone size: many
V gene: TRBV6-5
D gene: TRBD1
J gene: TRBJ2-3
CDR3 protein: CASSSDRGGTQYF
CDR3 DNA: TGTGCCAGCAGTTCGGACAGGGGAGGTACGCAGTATTTT

clone size: many
V gene: TRBV24-1
D gene: -
J gene: TRBJ2-3
CDR3 protein: CATSDPQVGYTQYF
CDR3 DNA: TGTGCCACCAGTGATCCGCAGGTCGGCTATACGCAGTATTTT

clone size: few
V gene: TRBV5-1
D gene: -
J gene: TRBJ1-4
CDR3 protein: CASSPSFGGGEKLFF
CDR3 DNA: TGCGCCAGCAGTCCCTCTTTCGGCGGGGGTGAAAAACTGTTTTTT

clone size: -
V gene: TRBV7-2
D gene: -
J gene: TRBJ2-5
CDR3 protein: CASSVYGPQGGTQYF
CDR3 DNA: TGTGCCAGCAGCGTCTACGGTCCCCAAGGCGGGACCCAGTACTTC

clone size: -
V gene: TRBV18
D gene: -
J gene: TRBJ1-1
CDR3 protein: CASSPSVSLNTEAFF
CDR3 DNA: TGTGCCAGCTCACCATCCGTGTCGTTGAACACTGAAGCTTTCTTT

clone size: many
V gene: TRBV29-1
D gene: -
J gene: TRBJ2-3
CDR3 protein: CSVWDSTATDTQYF
CDR3 DNA: TGCAGCGTGTGGGACTCCACGGCCACAGATACGCAGTATTTT